This entry lists 21 T cell receptor beta chains sequenced from one sample in a study of blood T cell repertoires in COVID-19. TCRdb's copy holds only in-frame clones and misses some; the assay was immunoSEQ multiplex PCR. There are 150,000 to 200,000 clones in the sample; 85% occur only once, and 0.95% lies in the top ten. Input material: peripheral blood. These receptors were collected from a man in his sixties with COVID-19, enrolled during active disease.

This chain uses TRBV3-1 (or the pseudogene TRBV3-2) with TRBJ2-1; TRBD2 matches at 10 bases. Germline V lookup: CDR1 LGHDT, CDR2 YNNKEL (reference sequence). Losses at the gene ends were 4 bases for V and 8 bases for J; bases not matched to a gene: 17. The CDR3 runs to 18 residues. CDR3 DNA sequence: TGTGCCAGCAGCCCGACCCTAGGGAGCGGGAGGGCCGGGGATGAGCAGTTCTTC. Translated: CASSPTLGSGRAGDEQFF.

This clone was found a few times. The chain employs TRBV5-1 and TRBJ2-3; 11 bases agree with TRBD2. Germline-derived CDR1 and CDR2 are SGHRS and YFSETQ. J gave up 4 bases and V 4 bases, and 5 bases lay outside the gene matches. The CDR3 covers 15 residues. CDR3 loop: CASSISGRGPDTQYF. The CDR3 nucleotides read TGCGCCAGCAGCATTAGCGGGAGGGGTCCAGATACGCAGTATTTT. The whole variable domain, filled in from reference TRBV5-1 and TRBJ2-3, reads KAGVTQTPRYLIKTRGQQVTLSCSPISGHRSVSWYQQTPGQGLQFLFEYFSETQRNKGNFPGRFSGRQFSNSRSEMNVSTLELGDSALYLCASSISGRGPDTQYFGPGTRLTVL.

The V call is TRBV25-1, the J call TRBJ1-1; maybe TRBD1 (5 bases). The CDR3 sequence is 11 residues long. V was clipped by 3 bases and J by 8 bases, with 7 bases between them. Germline V gene lookup returns CDR1 MGHDK and CDR2 SYGVNS. The CDR3 DNA sequence: TGTGCCAGCAGTGACAACAGGGAAGCTTTCTTT. It encodes CASSDNREAFF.

The chain couples TRBV15 to TRBJ2-1; TRBD1 is a possible D gene (6 bases). The CDR3 is 12 residues long. Between the trimmed V and J ends, which lost 0 bases and 10 bases, there was a span of 7 bases. Germline V gene data show CDR1 as LNHNV and CDR2 as YYDKDF (reference sequence). The CDR3 here is CATSRDQGEQFF. In DNA, the CDR3 is TGTGCCACCAGCAGAGATCAGGGGGAGCAGTTCTTC.

The chain carries TRBV19 and TRBJ2-3, with TRBD2 matching 10 bases. The CDR3 sequence is 16 residues long. Trimming at V came to 5 bases and at J to 1 base, leaving 6 bases not matched to a gene. CDR1 is LNHDA and CDR2 is SQIVND in the germline V gene (reference sequence). The CDR3 protein is CASSPRLAGRTDTQYF. DNA for the CDR3: TGTGCCAGTAGTCCCCGACTAGCGGGCCGCACAGATACGCAGTATTTT.

The rearrangement uses TRBV30 and TRBJ1-5; TRBD1 matches 7 bases. V was pared by 2 bases and J by 4 bases, with 5 bases of the junction left unmatched. CDR3 size: 14 residues. Per the germline V gene, CDR1 is GTSNPN and CDR2 is SVGIG (reference sequence). CDR3 sequence (DNA): TGTGCCTGGAGTCACGGGACAGTGAATCAGCCCCAGCATTTT. Translation: CAWSHGTVNQPQHF.

This chain links TRBV5-6 with TRBJ1-1; unclear D gene. Germline-derived CDR1 and CDR2 are SGHDT and YYEEEE. V lost 6 bases and J 9 bases, leaving 15 bases between the germline ends. The CDR3 is 12 amino acids. The CDR3 nucleotides read TGTGCCAGCATGATTCGAGGCACCAAAGCTTTCTTT. Amino acids: CASMIRGTKAFF.

This chain connects TRBV19 to TRBJ1-2, with 7 bases identical to TRBD1. Per the germline V gene, CDR1 is LNHDA and CDR2 is SQIVND (reference sequence). The CDR3 sequence is 12 residues long. V lost 6 bases and J lost 8; bases outside the gene matches: 6. CDR3 nucleotides: TGTGCCAGTAGGAGACAGGGCGGCGGCTACACCTTC. As protein: CASRRQGGGYTF.

The chain links TRBV3-1 (or the pseudogene TRBV3-2) to TRBJ2-7, with D possibly matching TRBD1 (5 bases). This CDR3 comprises 14 residues. Germline V lookup: CDR1 LGHDT, CDR2 YNNKEL (reference sequence). V was clipped by 2 bases and J by 3 bases, with 11 bases between them. CDR3 nucleotide sequence: TGTGCCAGCAGCCAACGCAGGGTACTCTACGAGCAGTACTTC. This sequence encodes CASSQRRVLYEQYF.

V is TRBV15 and J is TRBJ1-6; 7 bases align to TRBD1. The CDR3 is 15 amino acids. The junction had 6 bases not matched to a gene; V was cut back by 1 base and J by 9 bases. Germline lookup yields CDR1 LNHNV and CDR2 YYDKDF (reference sequence). CDR3 DNA sequence: TGTGCCACCAGCAGAGGCCGGGACAGCCTTTCACCCCTCCACTTT. Its protein is CATSRGRDSLSPLHF.

The V and J genes are TRBV5-1 and TRBJ1-1; 7 bases fit TRBD1. The CDR3 is 15 amino acids. J lost 4 bases, V lost 4 bases, and 10 bases had no gene match. Germline loops: CDR1 SGHRS, CDR2 YFSETQ. CDR3 amino acids: CASSEEGQKTTEAFF. The DNA of the CDR3 is TGCGCCAGCAGCGAAGAGGGACAGAAGACCACTGAAGCTTTCTTT.

The chain carries TRBV7-8 and TRBJ1-2, with D perhaps TRBD1 (5 bases). Germline V gene lookup returns CDR1 SGHVS and CDR2 FQNEAQ. The CDR3 is 13 residues long. Trimming left V 5 bases short and J 8 bases short, with 15 bases between. The CDR3 nucleotides read TGTGCCAGCAGCCCCGGGACTAAGGAAGGCTACACCTTC. Its protein product is CASSPGTKEGYTF.

The chain combines TRBV4-2 with TRBJ2-7, with D perhaps TRBD1 (5 bases). Between the trimmed V and J ends, which lost 1 base and 1 base, there was a span of 14 bases. Germline values: CDR1 LGHNA, CDR2 YNFKEQ. The CDR3 loop spans 16 amino acids. The CDR3 DNA sequence: TGTGCCAGCAGCCAAGGAAGGGGCGGAATTTCCTACGAGCAGTACTTC. Translation: CASSQGRGGISYEQYF.

The chain joins TRBV5-1 to TRBJ1-2; TRBD1 might be the D (6 bases). Looked up from germline, CDR1 is SGHRS and CDR2 is YFSETQ. V shed 4 bases and J shed 4 bases, with 11 bases lying between them. This CDR3 contains 13 residues. The CDR3, as DNA: TGCGCCAGCAGCAGTGACAGGCTCTATGGCTACACCTTC. This gives the protein CASSSDRLYGYTF.

The chain is built from TRBV7-2 and TRBJ1-2; 7 nucleotides match TRBD1. This CDR3 has 13 amino acids. CDR1 is SGHTA, CDR2 FQGNSA, per germline. The V segment lost 5 bases and the J segment 4 bases; nucleotides outside the gene matches: 4. The chain's CDR3 is CASSGRQGYGYTF. CDR3 sequence (DNA): TGTGCCAGCAGCGGGAGACAGGGCTATGGCTACACCTTC. Full variable domain (remainder filled in from reference TRBV7-2 and TRBJ1-2): GAGVSQSPSNKVTEKGKDVELRCDPISGHTALYWYRQSLGQGLEFLIYFQGNSAPDKSGLPSDRFSAERTGGSVSTLTIQRTQQEDSAVYLCASSGRQGYGYTFGSGTRLTVV.

The V call is TRBV11-2, the J call TRBJ2-3; D might be TRBD2 (6 bases). This CDR3 region has 15 residues. The germline gives CDR1 SGHAT, CDR2 FQNNGV. With 0 bases removed from V and 1 base from J, the gap between germline ends came to 8 bases. The CDR3 region has the DNA TGTGCCAGCAGCTTAGAGCCTAGCGGCACAGATACGCAGTATTTT. Translating it yields CASSLEPSGTDTQYF.

The V and J genes are TRBV11-2 and TRBJ1-4, with TRBD1 identical over 8 bases. The CDR3 extends over 16 amino acids. Looked up from germline, CDR1 is SGHAT and CDR2 is FQNNGV. V was pared by 0 bases and J by 8 bases, with 8 bases of the junction left unmatched. CDR3 region: CASSLDPLTGEEKLFF. CDR3 coding DNA: TGTGCCAGCAGCTTAGATCCGTTGACAGGGGAGGAAAAACTGTTTTTT.

The chain links TRBV11-2 to TRBJ2-1, with 7 bases matching TRBD2. This CDR3 is built from 17 residues. Germline V gene sequence: CDR1 SGHAT, CDR2 FQNNGV. The V segment lost 5 bases and the J segment 7 bases; nucleotides outside the gene matches: 17. CDR3: CASSPAWGEGLINEQFF. Here the CDR3 DNA reads TGTGCCAGCAGCCCCGCCTGGGGGGAGGGCCTAATTAATGAGCAGTTCTTC.

The chain carries TRBV11-2 and TRBJ1-2, with D maybe TRBD1 (5 bases). The CDR3 is 13 residues long. Germline V gives CDR1 SGHAT, CDR2 FQNNGV. V lost 5 bases and J 7 bases, leaving 14 bases between the germline ends. The CDR3 protein is CASSVGGIGGYTF. The CDR3 DNA sequence: TGTGCCAGCAGCGTCGGGGGAATAGGTGGCTACACCTTC.

This chain links TRBV7-2 with TRBJ1-2; 7 bases match TRBD1. This CDR3 is 13 amino acids long. CDR1 SGHTA and CDR2 FQGNSA come from the germline V gene. V lost 5 bases, J lost 8 bases, and 8 bases stayed unmatched. The CDR3 DNA follows: TGTGCCAGCAGCCTTGGACAGGTGACCGGCTACACCTTC. Translated, it gives CASSLGQVTGYTF.

The CDR3 sequence: CSARLDEQFF. For the CDR3, the DNA is TGCAGTGCTAGACTAGATGAGCAGTTCTTC. The V gene is TRBV20-1, the J gene TRBJ2-1, with D uncertain. V was trimmed by 2 bases and J by 8 bases, leaving 4 bases between them. CDR1 DFQATT and CDR2 SNEGSKA come from the germline V gene (reference sequence). CDR3 length equals 10 residues.